These T cell receptor beta chains were read from a single sample in a study of T-cell reconstitution after alpha-beta-depleted transplantation in children. From the PCR reads, TCRdb called clonotypes with MiXCR, one entry per CDR3 protein. The data contain around 200,000 distinct CDR3 sequences, around 9.5% of them singletons. The sequences come from PBMCs from the stem cell graft donor, collected from the stem cell graft. The receptors originated from a human donor who donated a stem cell graft to a child with acute lymphoblastic leukemia. Each CDR3 is given with its conserved first and last residue. Fields, in order: clone size, V gene, D gene, J gene, CDR3 DNA, CDR3 protein. D genes are given only for firm matches. Only some rows state a clone size, as once, few, many or a class for expanded clones.

few	TRBV4-1	TRBD1	TRBJ1-6	TGCGCCAGCAGCCAAGAGCTCCCAGGGGGATATGGACCCCTCCACTTT	CASSQELPGGYGPLHF
-	TRBV27	-	TRBJ1-2	TGTGCCAGCAGTTTGGGTCGAGGACAGCTCTATGGCTACACCTTC	CASSLGRGQLYGYTF
many	TRBV5-1	-	TRBJ1-1	TGCGCCAGCAGCCCCGGGTGGGGGGGCGGCACTGAAGCTTTCTTT	CASSPGWGGGTEAFF
many	TRBV12-3/TRBV12-4	TRBD2	TRBJ2-3	TGTGCCAGCAGTTTAAGGGGGACTAGCGGGGGAAGAGATACGCAGTATTTT	CASSLRGTSGGRDTQYF
-	TRBV20-1	TRBD2	TRBJ2-7	TGCAGTGCTAGAGGGGCTAGCGGGGCCTACGAGCAGTACTTC	CSARGASGAYEQYF
-	TRBV12-3/TRBV12-4	-	TRBJ2-5	TGTGCCAGCAGCCTAATGGGGCTGACTAATTCCTGGGCAACGGCCCAGTACTTC	CASSLMGLTNSWATAQYF
-	TRBV7-2	-	TRBJ2-7	TGTGCCAGCAGCTTAGAGGTAGGAGCCACCTACGAGCAGTACTTC	CASSLEVGATYEQYF
-	TRBV18	TRBD1	TRBJ2-7	TGTGCCAGCTCCCCGGGACAGGGGCGATACGAGCAGTACTTC	CASSPGQGRYEQYF
few	TRBV7-2	-	TRBJ1-4	TGTGCCAGCAGCTTGGGTCATGGTGAAAAACTGTTTTTT	CASSLGHGEKLFF
many	TRBV20-1	TRBD1	TRBJ1-3	TGCAGTGCTAGAGCCCCGGGACAGATTCCCCCCTACTCTGGAAACACCATATATTTT	CSARAPGQIPPYSGNTIYF
many	TRBV6-5	TRBD2	TRBJ2-7	TGTGCCAGCAGTTACTCGATACTTAGCGGGGGCAGCTCCTACGAGCAGTACTTC	CASSYSILSGGSSYEQYF
many	TRBV7-2	TRBD1	TRBJ1-2	TGTGCCAGCAGCCCAGACAGGGGACATGGCTACACCTTC	CASSPDRGHGYTF
many	TRBV5-1	-	TRBJ2-1	TGCGCCAGCAGCTTGGTTGCTAGCAACAATGAGCAGTTCTTC	CASSLVASNNEQFF
few	TRBV15	-	TRBJ1-5	TGTGCCACCAGCAGAGATCTTACGGGAGATAGCAATCAGCCCCAGCATTTT	CATSRDLTGDSNQPQHF
-	TRBV15	TRBD1	TRBJ1-2	TGTGCCACCAGCAGACGACTGACAGGGTTAGACTATGGCTACACCTTC	CATSRRLTGLDYGYTF
-	TRBV18	-	TRBJ2-2	TGTGCCAGCTCACCGACGGACAGCACGAACACCGGGGAGCTGTTTTTT	CASSPTDSTNTGELFF
many	TRBV6-5	-	TRBJ1-3	TGTGCCAGCAGCCCTCGACAGAACAGTCCTGGAAACACCATATATTTT	CASSPRQNSPGNTIYF
many	TRBV5-5	-	TRBJ1-1	TGTGCCAGCAGCTTGAGAACCCAGGTGAACACTGAAGCTTTCTTT	CASSLRTQVNTEAFF
few	TRBV4-1	TRBD1	TRBJ2-3	TGCGCCAGCAGCCAAAACCGGGACAGGGCGGATACGCAGTATTTT	CASSQNRDRADTQYF
once	TRBV18	-	TRBJ1-5	TGTGCCAGCTCACCACAGGACATCCCGGAGCCCCAGCATTTT	CASSPQDIPEPQHF
many	TRBV19	TRBD1	TRBJ2-2	TGTGCCAGTAGTCAACCGACAGGGTCGGTCGACACCGGGGAGCTGTTTTTT	CASSQPTGSVDTGELFF
-	TRBV29-1	TRBD1	TRBJ1-1	TGCAGCGGAATACAGGGGGCTGGGACTGAAGCTTTCTTT	CSGIQGAGTEAFF
-	TRBV4-1	-	TRBJ2-7	TGCGCCAGCAGCCTGGACCATACCGACTACGAGCAGTACTTC	CASSLDHTDYEQYF
-	TRBV5-1	-	TRBJ2-7	TGCGCCAGCACGGAATCGGGCTACGAGCAGTACTTC	CASTESGYEQYF
many	TRBV27	TRBD1	TRBJ2-1	TGTGCCAGCAGTCTAAAACCCGGGACAGGTCCGGATGAGCAGTTCTTC	CASSLKPGTGPDEQFF
many	TRBV5-1	-	TRBJ2-1	TGCGCCAGCGGGAATAGCGGCAACAACAATGAGCAGTTCTTC	CASGNSGNNNEQFF
-	TRBV20-1	-	TRBJ2-2	TGCAGTGCTAGAGATCTAGGGGGGCTTGACGGGGAGCTGTTTTTT	CSARDLGGLDGELFF
many	TRBV5-1	-	TRBJ2-1	TGCGCCAGCAGCTTCCCCACGCCGGGGAATGAGCAGTTCTTC	CASSFPTPGNEQFF
few	TRBV12-3/TRBV12-4	-	TRBJ1-5	TGTGCCAGCAGCCCCCCTCTTCAGCCCCAGCATTTT	CASSPPLQPQHF
few	TRBV5-1	-	TRBJ2-1	TGCGCCAGCAGCTTGATACATGAGCAGTTCTTC	CASSLIHEQFF
-	TRBV20-1	TRBD2	TRBJ2-1	TGCAGTGCTAGAGGGACTAGTTCGGGTATAAATGAGCAGTTCTTC	CSARGTSSGINEQFF
-	TRBV7-2	-	TRBJ1-5	TGTGCCAGCAGCTTAGGGGGACCGAGTCTTAGCAATCAGCCCCAGCATTTT	CASSLGGPSLSNQPQHF
-	TRBV18	-	TRBJ2-2	TGTGCCAGCTCACCGACACCCTCGTTTACCGGAGAGCTGTTTTTT	CASSPTPSFTGELFF
many	TRBV6-1	-	TRBJ1-2	TGTGCCAGCAGCGATGACAGAAGGTCTAACTATGGCTACACCTTC	CASSDDRRSNYGYTF
many	TRBV5-1	-	TRBJ1-5	TGCGCCAGCAGCTTGGAGGGGCTCAGCAATCAGCCCCAGCATTTT	CASSLEGLSNQPQHF
many	TRBV6-4	-	TRBJ2-2	TGTGCCAGCAGTCAGGAAAACACCGGGGAGCTGTTTTTT	CASSQENTGELFF
-	TRBV4-2	-	TRBJ1-1	TGTGCCAGCAGCCAAGCCAGGGTAACTGAAGCTTTCTTT	CASSQARVTEAFF
many	TRBV29-1	-	TRBJ2-5	TGCAGCGTTGGTTTGGAGACCCAGTACTTC	CSVGLETQYF
many	TRBV11-2	-	TRBJ1-3	TGTGCCAGCAGCTTAAGCCCACAAGGATCTGGAAACACCATATATTTT	CASSLSPQGSGNTIYF
many	TRBV6-4	-	TRBJ1-4	TGTGCCAGCAGCTCTAAGGGCAGGGCTAATGAAAAACTGTTTTTT	CASSSKGRANEKLFF
few	TRBV5-1	-	TRBJ2-1	TGCGCCAGCTACCGCCGGGACTCGAGTCCCGGTGAGCAGTTCTTC	CASYRRDSSPGEQFF
-	TRBV7-2	-	TRBJ1-5	TGTGCCAGCAGCTCTAGCGAGGGACCTTATGAGCCCCAGCATTTT	CASSSSEGPYEPQHF
-	TRBV12-3/TRBV12-4	TRBD2	TRBJ2-5	TGTGCCAGCAGTTTAGCGAACTGGGGGGGTCAAGAGACCCAGTACTTC	CASSLANWGGQETQYF
-	TRBV11-1	TRBD2	TRBJ2-2	TGTGCCAGCAGGCCGAGCGGGGGGTCATCCCGGAACACCGGGGAGCTGTTTTTT	CASRPSGGSSRNTGELFF
few	TRBV20-1	-	TRBJ2-7	TGCAGTGCTAGAGAGTGGAGACAGAGCTCCTACGAGCAGTACTTC	CSAREWRQSSYEQYF
few	TRBV6-2/TRBV6-3	-	TRBJ2-1	TGTGCCAGCAGTTACCCCCGTGGCTGGTTTAATGAGCAGTTCTTC	CASSYPRGWFNEQFF
-	TRBV27	TRBD1	TRBJ1-1	TGTGCCACCGGGACAGGGCGACTTGAAGCTTTCTTT	CATGTGRLEAFF
few	TRBV9	TRBD2	TRBJ2-5	TGTGCCAGCAGCGTATACGGGACTACCCAAGAGACCCAGTACTTC	CASSVYGTTQETQYF
few	TRBV15	-	TRBJ1-5	TGTGCCACCAGCAGTGATAGGGGTGGCCAGCCCCAGCATTTT	CATSSDRGGQPQHF
medium-sized	TRBV20-1	TRBD1	TRBJ2-2	TGCAGTGCTAACCATGGACAGGTCGGGGAGCTGTTTTTT	CSANHGQVGELFF
many	TRBV20-1	-	TRBJ2-3	TGCAGTGCTAGTTCGGCAGGGGGCACAGATACGCAGTATTTT	CSASSAGGTDTQYF
once	TRBV7-6	TRBD1	TRBJ2-4	TGTGCCAGCAGCCCCGGGGACAGGGGGGTAAACATTCAGTACTTC	CASSPGDRGVNIQYF
-	TRBV4-2	-	TRBJ1-5	TGTGCCAGCAGCCAAGAGGAGGGGCGTAACCAGCCCCAGCATTTT	CASSQEEGRNQPQHF
-	TRBV27	-	TRBJ2-7	TGTGCCACCCAGGGGGGGACTAGGACCCACGAGCAGTACTTC	CATQGGTRTHEQYF
few	TRBV6-2/TRBV6-3	-	TRBJ1-1	TGTGCCAGCAGTTACGGGGCAGGTGAAGCTTTCTTT	CASSYGAGEAFF
few	TRBV4-3	-	TRBJ2-2	TGCGCCAGCAGCCAAGACGGGCGACGGGACACCGGGGAGCTGTTTTTT	CASSQDGRRDTGELFF
many	TRBV29-1	TRBD1	TRBJ2-3	TGCAGCGTTCAAGGGATATCCGGGACAGAGACCTCTAATACGCAGTATTTT	CSVQGISGTETSNTQYF
many	TRBV6-2/TRBV6-3	TRBD1	TRBJ2-1	TGTGCCAGCAGTGGGACAGGACCGCATGAGCAGTTCTTC	CASSGTGPHEQFF
many	TRBV21-1	-	TRBJ2-2	TGTGCCAGCAGCAAAGGACCGCCCGGGGAGCTGTTTTTT	CASSKGPPGELFF
many	TRBV12-3/TRBV12-4	TRBD2	TRBJ2-2	TGTGCCAGCAGCCTCGGACTAGCGGGATCCACCGGGGAGCTGTTTTTT	CASSLGLAGSTGELFF